The rows below give T cell receptor beta chains drawn from one sample of a study of blood T cell repertoires in COVID-19. Assay used: immunoSEQ multiplex PCR; TCRdb lists only in-frame clones, some missing. The table lists around 210,000 clones, 65% to 90% of them singletons. Sequenced input: peripheral blood. These receptors all come from a human donor in a cohort sampled during active COVID-19. Both conserved end residues are trimmed from each CDR3. The size field is filled for only some rows; it gives once, few, many or a size class.

size	V	J	CDR3
NA	TRBV30	TRBJ2-5	ACRQGQTQY
once	TRBV5-1	TRBJ1-3	ASSFDGFSGNTIY
NA	TRBV28	TRBJ1-3	ASSLWAGASGNTIY
NA	TRBV18	TRBJ1-6	ASSPKSPLNRGYNSPLH
NA	TRBV7-2	TRBJ2-7	ASSLGSGTGSYEQY
NA	TRBV27	TRBJ2-3	ASSSLSDTQY
NA	TRBV18	TRBJ2-1	ASSPGGTVSYNEQF
NA	TRBV4-2	TRBJ1-1	ASSQERTNTEAF
NA	TRBV6-1	TRBJ2-2	ASSDMVAGGRGGELF
NA	TRBV7-9	TRBJ2-5	ASSLGFGRAGETQY
NA	TRBV27	TRBJ1-1	ASSRLQGGGTEAF
NA	TRBV30	TRBJ2-7	AWSSGNSIGQY
NA	TRBV10-1	TRBJ2-7	ASSEGASGEPYEQY
NA	TRBV19	TRBJ2-4	ASCSVFDKNIQY
NA	TRBV3-1/TRBV3-2	TRBJ2-1	ASSQDQANEQF
NA	TRBV27	TRBJ2-1	ASSLTSAYNEQF
NA	TRBV27	TRBJ2-5	ASRPLDYSQETQY
once	TRBV7-9	TRBJ2-1	ASSLAPGTGVSNEQF
NA	TRBV15	TRBJ2-1	ATSRLPGLSYNEQF
once	TRBV10-2	TRBJ2-1	ASSATGYNEQF
once	TRBV12-3/TRBV12-4	TRBJ1-2	ASSRTSGYT
NA	TRBV7-9	TRBJ1-4	ASSPRGLGEKLF